These T cell receptor beta chains were read from a single sample in a study of OX40 agonist ivuxolimab in advanced cancers. Sequencing was performed with immunoSEQ multiplex PCR; in TCRdb, only in-frame clones are kept and a portion is missing. The sample lists 40,000 to 55,000 clones, 88% occurring once. Sample: CD4+ or CD8+ T cells sorted from blood, taken in a trial of the OX40 agonist ivuxolimab. These receptors came from an adult with an advanced solid tumor such as melanoma, head and neck, liver or kidney cancer. Each CDR3 is given with its conserved first and last residue. D genes are given only for firm matches. Expanded clones get a size class; other rows say once, few or many, or leave the size out.

V gene: TRBV6-4; D gene: TRBD1; clone size: .; J gene: TRBJ2-7; CDR3 DNA: TGTGCCAGCAGACGGACAGGGACCTCCTACGAGCAGTACTTC; CDR3 protein: CASRRTGTSYEQYF
V gene: TRBV4-3; D gene: .; clone size: .; J gene: TRBJ1-5; CDR3 DNA: TGCGCCAGCAGCCAAGATCGCAACTATAGCAATCAGCCCCAGCATTTT; CDR3 protein: CASSQDRNYSNQPQHF
V gene: TRBV7-6; D gene: .; clone size: .; J gene: TRBJ2-1; CDR3 DNA: TGTGCCAGCAGCTCGGTGGGGGCCCCCTACAATGAGCAGTTCTTC; CDR3 protein: CASSSVGAPYNEQFF
V gene: TRBV11-1; D gene: .; clone size: few; J gene: TRBJ1-1; CDR3 DNA: TGTGCCAGCAGCTTACCGCGACAGAACACTGAAGCTTTCTTT; CDR3 protein: CASSLPRQNTEAFF
V gene: TRBV5-1; D gene: TRBD1; clone size: once; J gene: TRBJ2-1; CDR3 DNA: TGCGCCAGCAGCGCCGACAGGGCGGAGAATGAGCAGTTCTTC; CDR3 protein: CASSADRAENEQFF
V gene: TRBV6-5; D gene: TRBD1; clone size: .; J gene: TRBJ2-7; CDR3 DNA: TGTGCCAGCAGGCAGGGACAGGGGGCTTCCTACGAGCAGTACTTC; CDR3 protein: CASRQGQGASYEQYF
V gene: TRBV4-3; D gene: .; clone size: .; J gene: TRBJ1-5; CDR3 DNA: TGCGCCAGCAGCCAAGGGAGCGTAGGTCGCCAGCCCCAGCATTTT; CDR3 protein: CASSQGSVGRQPQHF
V gene: TRBV14; D gene: .; clone size: .; J gene: TRBJ1-1; CDR3 DNA: TGTGCCAGCAGCCAAGAACGGACAGCTAACACTGAAGCTTTCTTT; CDR3 protein: CASSQERTANTEAFF
V gene: TRBV7-6; D gene: .; clone size: .; J gene: TRBJ1-2; CDR3 DNA: TGTGCCAGCAGCTCGAGCGGACCGGACGTCACCTTC; CDR3 protein: CASSSSGPDVTF
V gene: TRBV2; D gene: .; clone size: .; J gene: TRBJ2-7; CDR3 DNA: TGTGCCAGCAAGCTAGAAAGGACAGCCCGTTGGGTCTACGAGCAGTACTTC; CDR3 protein: CASKLERTARWVYEQYF
V gene: TRBV9; D gene: .; clone size: .; J gene: TRBJ2-3; CDR3 DNA: TGTGCCAGCAGCGTAGGTCCCCAGAGCACAGATACGCAGTATTTT; CDR3 protein: CASSVGPQSTDTQYF
V gene: TRBV19; D gene: .; clone size: .; J gene: TRBJ1-4; CDR3 DNA: TGTGCCAGTAGTAACCTCGCCCGGGCAACTAATGAAAAACTGTTTTTT; CDR3 protein: CASSNLARATNEKLFF
V gene: TRBV4-3; D gene: TRBD1; clone size: .; J gene: TRBJ1-2; CDR3 DNA: TGCGCCAGCAGCCGGACAGGGGACTATGGCTACACCTTC; CDR3 protein: CASSRTGDYGYTF
V gene: TRBV28; D gene: .; clone size: .; J gene: TRBJ2-7; CDR3 DNA: TGTGCCAGCAGTTCCAAACAGGGTCTGGACTTC; CDR3 protein: CASSSKQGLDF
V gene: TRBV30; D gene: .; clone size: .; J gene: TRBJ2-5; CDR3 DNA: TGTGCCTGGAGTCCGCGGGGCGAGCGAGAGACCCAGTACTTC; CDR3 protein: CAWSPRGERETQYF
V gene: TRBV28; D gene: .; clone size: .; J gene: TRBJ2-1; CDR3 DNA: TGTGCCAGCAGTTTACAACAGGACCCCTACAATGAGCAGTTCTTC; CDR3 protein: CASSLQQDPYNEQFF
V gene: TRBV28; D gene: .; clone size: .; J gene: TRBJ1-5; CDR3 DNA: TGTGCCAGTGGTAGCAATCAGCCCCAGCATTTT; CDR3 protein: CASGSNQPQHF
V gene: TRBV4-1; D gene: TRBD1; clone size: .; J gene: TRBJ1-6; CDR3 DNA: TGCGCCAGCAGCCAAGGACAGGGGAATCGGTCACCCCTCCACTTT; CDR3 protein: CASSQGQGNRSPLHF
V gene: TRBV7-2; D gene: .; clone size: .; J gene: TRBJ2-2; CDR3 DNA: TGTGCCAGCAGCTTAGCGGGAGTTGTGACCGAGGAGCTGTTTTTT; CDR3 protein: CASSLAGVVTEELFF
V gene: TRBV5-5; D gene: TRBD1; clone size: .; J gene: TRBJ1-3; CDR3 DNA: TGTGCCAGCAGCCACCCGGGACAGGGAAACACCATATATTTT; CDR3 protein: CASSHPGQGNTIYF
V gene: TRBV4-2; D gene: TRBD1; clone size: .; J gene: TRBJ2-7; CDR3 DNA: TGTGCCAGCAGCAGGGACAGTTACGAGCAGTACTTC; CDR3 protein: CASSRDSYEQYF
V gene: TRBV28; D gene: TRBD1; clone size: .; J gene: TRBJ1-6; CDR3 DNA: TGTGCCAGCAGTTTCAACGACAGGGTGTTTTCACCCCTCCACTTT; CDR3 protein: CASSFNDRVFSPLHF
V gene: TRBV4-2; D gene: .; clone size: .; J gene: TRBJ1-3; CDR3 DNA: TGTGCCAGCAGCCAAGATCTGAGACGGCGGACGGACACCATATATTTT; CDR3 protein: CASSQDLRRRTDTIYF
V gene: TRBV18; D gene: .; clone size: .; J gene: TRBJ2-7; CDR3 DNA: TGTGCCAGCTCACCACCTTCAGGGGCCCCTACCTACGAGCAGTACTTC; CDR3 protein: CASSPPSGAPTYEQYF
V gene: TRBV6-4; D gene: .; clone size: once; J gene: TRBJ2-2; CDR3 DNA: TGTGCCACATATAGCCCGAACACCGGGGAGCTGTTTTTT; CDR3 protein: CATYSPNTGELFF
V gene: TRBV5-4; D gene: TRBD2; clone size: .; J gene: TRBJ2-7; CDR3 DNA: TGTGCCAGCAGTATTGGGCTAGCGGGAGACTACGAGCAGTACTTC; CDR3 protein: CASSIGLAGDYEQYF
V gene: TRBV2; D gene: .; clone size: .; J gene: TRBJ2-2; CDR3 DNA: TGTGCCAGCAGTGATGTGACGGCGAACACCGGGGAGCTGTTTTTT; CDR3 protein: CASSDVTANTGELFF
V gene: TRBV11-2; D gene: .; clone size: .; J gene: TRBJ2-5; CDR3 DNA: TGTGCCAGCAGCTCATACCTAGCAGTCCAAGAGACCCGGTACTTC; CDR3 protein: CASSSYLAVQETRYF
V gene: TRBV7-9; D gene: .; clone size: .; J gene: TRBJ1-6; CDR3 DNA: TGTGCCAGCAGCTGGACGGGAGGATATAATTCACCCCTCCACTTT; CDR3 protein: CASSWTGGYNSPLHF
V gene: TRBV11-2; D gene: .; clone size: .; J gene: TRBJ2-1; CDR3 DNA: TGTGCCAGCATGGGTGGTGAGGGGGAACGTGTCGATGAGCAGTTCTTC; CDR3 protein: CASMGGEGERVDEQFF
V gene: TRBV5-1; D gene: TRBD2; clone size: .; J gene: TRBJ2-7; CDR3 DNA: TGCGCCAGCAGCCCTACTAGCGGTCCCACCGACGAGCAGTACTTC; CDR3 protein: CASSPTSGPTDEQYF
V gene: TRBV6-5; D gene: TRBD1; clone size: .; J gene: TRBJ2-7; CDR3 DNA: TGTGCCAGCAGTTCACAGGGGAAGTCCTTCTACGAGCAGTACTTC; CDR3 protein: CASSSQGKSFYEQYF
V gene: TRBV18; D gene: .; clone size: few; J gene: TRBJ1-2; CDR3 DNA: TGTGCCAGCTCGCAGCTTGGAGGGGAATCTAACTATGGCTACACCTTC; CDR3 protein: CASSQLGGESNYGYTF
V gene: TRBV5-4; D gene: .; clone size: .; J gene: TRBJ2-3; CDR3 DNA: TGTGCCAGCAGCCCCCTGGGGGGTTCCACAGATACGCAGTATTTT; CDR3 protein: CASSPLGGSTDTQYF
V gene: TRBV28; D gene: TRBD1; clone size: .; J gene: TRBJ1-3; CDR3 DNA: TGTGCCAGCCTACGGACAGGGAGCTCTGGAAACACCATATATTTT; CDR3 protein: CASLRTGSSGNTIYF
V gene: TRBV27; D gene: TRBD1; clone size: .; J gene: TRBJ1-5; CDR3 DNA: TGTGCCAGCAGAACAGGGGGCATCGATCAGCCCCAGCATTTT; CDR3 protein: CASRTGGIDQPQHF
V gene: TRBV28; D gene: TRBD1; clone size: .; J gene: TRBJ2-2; CDR3 DNA: TGTGCCAGCAGAACGGACAGGTTAGGCGGGGAGCTGTTTTTT; CDR3 protein: CASRTDRLGGELFF
V gene: TRBV28; D gene: .; clone size: .; J gene: TRBJ2-1; CDR3 DNA: TGTGCCAGCAGTGACGCAAAGCCGAACTCCTACAATGAGCAGTTCTTC; CDR3 protein: CASSDAKPNSYNEQFF
V gene: TRBV27; D gene: .; clone size: .; J gene: TRBJ1-2; CDR3 DNA: TGTGCCAGCAGTTTACAGGGAGACTATGGCTACACCTTC; CDR3 protein: CASSLQGDYGYTF
V gene: TRBV28; D gene: TRBD1; clone size: .; J gene: TRBJ1-1; CDR3 DNA: TGTGCCAGCAGGGATGACAGGGTCGGGCCGTCTGAAGCTTTCTTT; CDR3 protein: CASRDDRVGPSEAFF
V gene: TRBV28; D gene: TRBD1; clone size: .; J gene: TRBJ1-3; CDR3 DNA: TGTGCCAGCAGTTTAAGGGGACAGGTTGGAAACACCATATATTTT; CDR3 protein: CASSLRGQVGNTIYF
V gene: TRBV19; D gene: TRBD1; clone size: .; J gene: TRBJ2-1; CDR3 DNA: TGTGCCAGTAATTCCGGGACAGGTTACAATGAGCAGTTCTTC; CDR3 protein: CASNSGTGYNEQFF
V gene: TRBV7-9; D gene: TRBD1; clone size: .; J gene: TRBJ2-2; CDR3 DNA: TGTGCCAGCAGCTTAGGCGGGACAGGGTACACCGGGGAGCTGTTTTTT; CDR3 protein: CASSLGGTGYTGELFF
V gene: TRBV11-2; D gene: TRBD2; clone size: .; J gene: TRBJ2-7; CDR3 DNA: TGTGCCAGCAGCTTAGTATTTAGCGGGAGCTCCTACGAGCAGTACTTC; CDR3 protein: CASSLVFSGSSYEQYF
V gene: TRBV28; D gene: .; clone size: .; J gene: TRBJ1-2; CDR3 DNA: TGTGCCAGCAGTTTTCTAGGAGGCTACACCTTC; CDR3 protein: CASSFLGGYTF
V gene: TRBV28; D gene: TRBD1; clone size: .; J gene: TRBJ1-2; CDR3 DNA: TGTGCCAGCAGTCAGGGCCGGGACAGGGAAGGCTACACCTTC; CDR3 protein: CASSQGRDREGYTF
V gene: TRBV2; D gene: .; clone size: .; J gene: TRBJ1-2; CDR3 DNA: TGTGCCAGCACTCGGACAGTGGACTATGGCTACACCTTC; CDR3 protein: CASTRTVDYGYTF
V gene: TRBV4-3; D gene: .; clone size: once; J gene: TRBJ2-3; CDR3 DNA: TGCGCCAGCAGCCAAGAACATACGCAGTATTTT; CDR3 protein: CASSQEHTQYF
V gene: TRBV7-9; D gene: TRBD1; clone size: few; J gene: TRBJ2-5; CDR3 DNA: TGTGCCAGCAGCTTAGGACAGGGAAGGGGGGAGACCCAGTACTTC; CDR3 protein: CASSLGQGRGETQYF
V gene: TRBV7-9; D gene: .; clone size: .; J gene: TRBJ1-4; CDR3 DNA: TGTGCCAGCAGCGCCACAGGAACTGGGCCTAATGAAAAACTGTTTTTT; CDR3 protein: CASSATGTGPNEKLFF
V gene: TRBV5-1; D gene: TRBD2; clone size: .; J gene: TRBJ2-2; CDR3 DNA: TGCGCCAGCAAGACGGGGGGAGATATGAACACCGGGGAGCTGTTTTTT; CDR3 protein: CASKTGGDMNTGELFF
V gene: TRBV7-8; D gene: .; clone size: .; J gene: TRBJ2-1; CDR3 DNA: TGTGCCAGCAGCTTCCCGACCCCTGGCCCCTACAATGAGCAGTTCTTC; CDR3 protein: CASSFPTPGPYNEQFF
V gene: TRBV6-5; D gene: TRBD1; clone size: .; J gene: TRBJ1-1; CDR3 DNA: TGTGCCACCTCAGGGGGCGGCGTGTCAGGAACTGAAGCTTTCTTT; CDR3 protein: CATSGGGVSGTEAFF
V gene: TRBV7-2; D gene: .; clone size: .; J gene: TRBJ1-3; CDR3 DNA: TGTGCCAGCAGCTTAGTGTCAGCTGGAAACACCATATATTTT; CDR3 protein: CASSLVSAGNTIYF
V gene: TRBV2; D gene: .; clone size: .; J gene: TRBJ1-2; CDR3 DNA: TGTGCCAGCAGCGAGGACGGAGGAGGTGGCTACACCTTC; CDR3 protein: CASSEDGGGGYTF
V gene: TRBV21-1; D gene: .; clone size: .; J gene: TRBJ2-1; CDR3 DNA: TGTGCCAGCAGCAATTGGCTACGGGGGACTCGCTCCTACAATGAGCAGTTCTTC; CDR3 protein: CASSNWLRGTRSYNEQFF
V gene: TRBV28; D gene: TRBD1; clone size: once; J gene: TRBJ2-7; CDR3 DNA: TGTGCCAGCAGCTCGGGACAGGCGGGCTCCTACGAGCAGTACTTC; CDR3 protein: CASSSGQAGSYEQYF
V gene: TRBV28; D gene: TRBD1; clone size: .; J gene: TRBJ2-3; CDR3 DNA: TGTGCCAGCAGGTTCCCAGACAGGGGCACAGATACGCAGTATTTT; CDR3 protein: CASRFPDRGTDTQYF
V gene: TRBV19; D gene: TRBD1; clone size: .; J gene: TRBJ1-1; CDR3 DNA: TGTGCCAGTAGTCCCGACAGGGGGGTCGGCACTGAAGCTTTCTTT; CDR3 protein: CASSPDRGVGTEAFF